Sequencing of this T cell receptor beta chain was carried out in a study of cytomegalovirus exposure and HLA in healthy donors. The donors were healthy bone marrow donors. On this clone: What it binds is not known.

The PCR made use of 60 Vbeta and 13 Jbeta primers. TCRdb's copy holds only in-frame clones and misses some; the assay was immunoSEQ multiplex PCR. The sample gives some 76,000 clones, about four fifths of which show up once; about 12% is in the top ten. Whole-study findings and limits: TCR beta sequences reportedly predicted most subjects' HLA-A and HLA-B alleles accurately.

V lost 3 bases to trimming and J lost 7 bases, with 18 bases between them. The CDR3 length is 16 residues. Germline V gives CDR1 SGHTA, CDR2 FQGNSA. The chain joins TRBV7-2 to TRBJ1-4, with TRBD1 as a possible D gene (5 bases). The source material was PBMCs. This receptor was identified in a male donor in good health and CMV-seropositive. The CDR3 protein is CASSFSPQGGSEKLFF. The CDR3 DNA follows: TGTGCCAGCAGCTTTTCCCCCCAGGGCGGGAGTGAAAAACTGTTTTTT. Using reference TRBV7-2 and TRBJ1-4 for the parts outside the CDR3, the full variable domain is GAGVSQSPSNKVTEKGKDVELRCDPISGHTALYWYRQSLGQGLEFLIYFQGNSAPDKSGLPSDRFSAERTGGSVSTLTIQRTQQEDSAVYLCASSFSPQGGSEKLFFGSGTQLSVL.